The rows below give T cell receptor beta chains drawn from one sample of a study of T cells in Graves' hyperthyroidism and ophthalmopathy. A single record per CDR3 protein comes from TCRdb applying MiXCR to the multiplex PCR reads. The sample includes 700,000 or so distinct CDR3 sequences, roughly 14% of them seen just once. The sample consisted of blood. These receptors originate from a woman aged 45-60 years with Graves' ophthalmopathy. Each CDR3 is given with its conserved first and last residue. Fields, in order: J gene, D gene, clone size, V gene, CDR3 protein, CDR3 DNA. A D gene is named only where the DNA matches it firmly. The size entry is marked missing in some rows and otherwise reads once, few, many or a size class.

TRBJ1-6,.,.,TRBV7-8,CASSLAQANSPLHF,TGTGCCAGCAGCTTAGCGCAGGCCAATTCACCCCTCCACTTT
TRBJ2-2,TRBD2,.,TRBV6-1,CASSTPPPGLAANTGELFF,TGTGCCAGCAGCACCCCCCCTCCCGGACTAGCGGCGAACACCGGGGAGCTGTTTTTT
TRBJ2-1,TRBD1,.,TRBV19,CASSSDREVKDEQFF,TGTGCCAGTAGTTCGGACAGGGAGGTTAAGGATGAGCAGTTCTTC
TRBJ1-1,TRBD1,many,TRBV20-1,CSAVPDRVNTEAFF,TGCAGTGCTGTCCCGGACAGGGTAAACACTGAAGCTTTCTTT
TRBJ1-4,TRBD1,.,TRBV25-1,CASSGRRGGHEKLFF,TGTGCCAGTTCAGGTCGCAGGGGGGGCCATGAAAAACTGTTTTTT
TRBJ1-1,TRBD1,many,TRBV20-1,CSAARGQDTEAFF,TGCAGTGCCGCCAGGGGGCAGGACACTGAAGCTTTCTTT
TRBJ1-2,TRBD1,many,TRBV20-1,CSAPSDRGIFYGYTF,TGCAGTGCCCCCTCGGACAGGGGGATATTCTATGGCTACACCTTC
TRBJ1-2,TRBD1,.,TRBV6-1,CASSGRDRVTNYGYTF,TGTGCCAGCAGTGGACGGGACAGGGTCACTAACTATGGCTACACCTTC
TRBJ2-2,.,many,TRBV7-2,CASSLGPANTGELFF,TGTGCCAGCAGCCTGGGACCAGCGAACACCGGGGAGCTGTTTTTT
TRBJ1-5,.,.,TRBV18,CASSPESLSNQPQHF,TGTGCCAGCTCACCAGAGTCTCTTAGCAATCAGCCCCAGCATTTT
TRBJ1-4,TRBD1,.,TRBV5-1,CASSSGTGYGNEKLFF,TGCGCCAGCAGCTCGGGGACAGGGTATGGGAATGAAAAACTGTTTTTT
TRBJ2-7,TRBD1,.,TRBV7-9,CASSLLGTVHEQYF,TGTGCCAGCAGCCTCCTCGGGACAGTCCACGAGCAGTACTTC
TRBJ1-2,.,.,TRBV5-6,CASSLSIANYGYTF,TGTGCCAGCAGTCTGAGTATCGCTAACTATGGCTACACCTTC
TRBJ2-2,.,.,TRBV7-3,CASSILGEGGTGELFF,TGTGCCAGCAGCATTCTGGGGGAAGGTGGCACCGGGGAGCTGTTTTTT
TRBJ2-3,.,many,TRBV20-1,CSARDPVKDTQYF,TGCAGTGCTAGAGACCCCGTTAAAGATACGCAGTATTTT
TRBJ1-4,TRBD1,.,TRBV5-1,CASSLDRGVGEKLFF,TGCGCCAGCAGCTTAGACAGGGGGGTCGGAGAAAAACTGTTTTTT
TRBJ1-3,.,.,TRBV9,CASSVANPGSGNTIYF,TGTGCCAGCAGCGTAGCAAACCCAGGCTCTGGAAACACCATATATTTT
TRBJ2-5,TRBD1,many,TRBV11-2,CASSLSGTGIETQYF,TGTGCCAGCAGCTTATCGGGGACAGGGATCGAGACCCAGTACTTC
TRBJ2-1,TRBD2,few,TRBV29-1,CSVEDPAGGLSYNEQFF,TGCAGCGTTGAAGACCCAGCGGGAGGGCTATCTTACAATGAGCAGTTCTTC
TRBJ2-1,.,many,TRBV24-1,CATSEPAREEQFF,TGTGCCACCAGTGAACCCGCAAGGGAAGAGCAGTTCTTC
TRBJ2-7,TRBD1,few,TRBV9,CASSVGMTGWEQYF,TGTGCCAGCAGCGTAGGAATGACAGGGTGGGAGCAGTACTTC
TRBJ2-1,TRBD2,.,TRBV9,CASSVSKLGLAGEQFF,TGTGCCAGCAGCGTTTCTAAGCTGGGGCTAGCGGGTGAGCAGTTCTTC
TRBJ1-6,.,.,TRBV20-1,CSASGAPYNSPLHF,TGCAGTGCCTCGGGGGCACCCTATAATTCACCCCTCCACTTT
TRBJ1-5,.,.,TRBV15,CATSRVKSNQPQHF,TGTGCCACCAGCAGAGTGAAAAGCAATCAGCCCCAGCATTTT
TRBJ2-1,.,many,TRBV20-1,CSATHGGANYNEQFF,TGCAGTGCTACCCATGGCGGGGCGAACTACAATGAGCAGTTCTTC
TRBJ2-1,TRBD2,.,TRBV4-3,CASSQAVPGLAGGRDVEQFF,TGCGCCAGCAGCCAAGCCGTCCCGGGACTAGCGGGAGGTCGGGACGTTGAGCAGTTCTTC
TRBJ1-2,.,few,TRBV5-6,CASSLRVGYTF,TGTGCCAGCAGCTTGCGAGTAGGCTACACCTTC
TRBJ1-1,.,.,TRBV19,CASSQSQRSTEAFF,TGTGCCAGTAGTCAAAGTCAGAGGAGCACTGAAGCTTTCTTT
TRBJ1-5,.,many,TRBV20-1,CSASVPSDGSNQPQHF,TGCAGTGCTAGCGTCCCTAGTGACGGGAGCAATCAGCCCCAGCATTTT
TRBJ1-2,.,many,TRBV20-1,CSARDLSYNYGYTF,TGCAGTGCTAGAGATCTTTCGTACAACTATGGCTACACCTTC
TRBJ1-5,TRBD1,many,TRBV6-1,CASRQSTGGVQPQHF,TGTGCCAGCAGGCAAAGTACAGGGGGAGTACAGCCCCAGCATTTT
TRBJ1-1,.,many,TRBV2,CASSFYMNTEAFF,TGTGCCAGCAGTTTCTACATGAACACTGAAGCTTTCTTT
TRBJ2-2,.,.,TRBV20-1,CSARKSLGDGELFF,TGCAGTGCTAGAAAAAGCCTCGGGGACGGGGAGCTGTTTTTT
TRBJ2-3,.,.,TRBV27,CASSLLGPRVVADTQYF,TGTGCCAGCAGCCTCCTAGGCCCCCGGGTTGTAGCAGATACGCAGTATTTT
TRBJ2-3,.,many,TRBV29-1,CSVGPSGLSTDTQYF,TGCAGCGTTGGGCCCAGCGGACTCAGCACAGATACGCAGTATTTT
TRBJ2-1,TRBD1,many,TRBV4-3,CASSRTTGGNEQFF,TGCGCCAGCAGCCGAACGACAGGGGGAAATGAGCAGTTCTTC
TRBJ2-1,.,many,TRBV20-1,CSARTHERYNEQFF,TGCAGTGCTAGGACACACGAAAGATACAATGAGCAGTTCTTC
TRBJ1-5,TRBD1,.,TRBV5-8,CASSPGSGQGYYQPQHF,TGTGCCAGCAGCCCGGGGAGTGGACAGGGCTACTATCAGCCCCAGCATTTT
TRBJ2-3,TRBD2,many,TRBV12-3/TRBV12-4,CASRVGIAGVSTDTQYF,TGTGCCAGCAGAGTCGGAATAGCGGGAGTAAGCACAGATACGCAGTATTTT
TRBJ2-5,.,many,TRBV30,CAWARASYQETQYF,TGTGCCTGGGCCCGAGCCTCGTACCAAGAGACCCAGTACTTC
TRBJ1-1,TRBD1,many,TRBV9,CASSSRTGGGNTEAFF,TGTGCCAGCAGCTCCCGGACAGGGGGTGGAAACACTGAAGCTTTCTTT
TRBJ2-5,TRBD1,.,TRBV5-1,CASSLQGPQETQYF,TGCGCCAGCAGCTTACAGGGGCCCCAAGAGACCCAGTACTTC
TRBJ2-7,.,.,TRBV28,CASSLKFPYEQYF,TGTGCCAGCAGTTTAAAGTTTCCCTACGAGCAGTACTTC
TRBJ1-2,.,many,TRBV10-3,CAIHGGVDYGYTF,TGTGCCATCCATGGAGGGGTGGACTATGGCTACACCTTC
TRBJ2-3,TRBD2,many,TRBV13,CASSPRSGKGGPQYF,TGTGCCAGCAGCCCCCGAAGCGGGAAAGGAGGGCCGCAGTATTTT
TRBJ2-7,.,.,TRBV30,CASSPSAQKIYEQYF,TGTGCCAGTAGTCCCTCGGCACAGAAGATCTACGAGCAGTACTTC
TRBJ1-2,.,many,TRBV15,CATSRDSTVYGYTF,TGTGCCACCAGCAGAGACTCGACAGTTTATGGCTACACCTTC
TRBJ1-2,.,many,TRBV29-1,CSVEEMGLYGYTF,TGCAGCGTTGAAGAAATGGGACTCTATGGCTACACCTTC
TRBJ2-5,.,many,TRBV11-3,CASTAGPQETQYF,TGTGCCAGCACCGCCGGGCCCCAAGAGACCCAGTACTTC
TRBJ1-5,.,.,TRBV19,CASSMGPGTQPQHF,TGTGCCAGTAGTATGGGGCCAGGGACTCAGCCCCAGCATTTT
TRBJ1-2,.,few,TRBV19,CASSISRQMDYGYTF,TGTGCCAGTAGTATCTCGCGACAGATGGACTATGGCTACACCTTC
TRBJ1-1,.,many,TRBV6-1,CASNPLSGTEAFF,TGTGCCAGCAACCCTTTATCAGGCACTGAAGCTTTCTTT
TRBJ1-2,TRBD1,.,TRBV4-2,CASSGTANYGYTF,TGTGCCAGCAGCGGGACAGCTAACTATGGCTACACCTTC